This T cell receptor (beta chain) was obtained from a study of cytomegalovirus exposure and HLA in healthy donors (dated by TCRdb to 2016 to 2017). Background on the whole study: According to a later analysis, one platform produced both the roughly 120 validation repertoires and the 666 repertoires of the first cohort. The study aimed to test whether cataloging public T cell receptors could reveal signatures of past pathogen exposure. Along with the roughly 610-subject first cohort, a separate validation cohort of about 110 different subjects was used. To predict cytomegalovirus infection status, the study combined high-throughput TCR immunosequencing, statistical association of individual TCRs with disease status, and machine learning. Study-level results and caveats: A few of the identified cytomegalovirus-associated TCR beta chains were confirmed in vitro to be specific for cytomegalovirus antigens. In the study, around 150 TCR beta chains were listed as associated with cytomegalovirus. Of the cluster scores, 94% were above 0 in a later analysis, which found that TCRs clustered in the first cohort also tended to co-occur in the approximately 110 validation repertoires. The classifier was reported to diagnose cytomegalovirus status with high specificity and sensitivity in both the original cohort and the validation cohort. Most TCR sequences were observed very rarely across donors, whereas some public TCRs were present in many individuals. The authors suggested that the approach could potentially be generalized to other disease states and immunological phenotypes. A later analysis had no HLA typing for the validation cohort, so co-occurrence there was scored across all 110 or so repertoires.

Separate from the roughly 660-subject first cohort, the validation cohort of about 110 subjects was the group to which the donors belonged. This clone has only a few counts. Its specific antigen is unknown. Nothing much larger sits one base from this clone, and base qualities are not available. Receptor libraries were prepared by the immunoSEQ multiplex PCR assay. The study's processing was this. To diagnose cytomegalovirus status from the catalog of TCR beta chain sequences, a statistical classification framework was built. Drawn from immuneACCESS, this table holds only the in-frame rearrangements with V and J called that TCRdb kept. Clones are partly lost; checked studies trace under half to an unresolved V gene and leave the rest unexplained. The V and J calls and clone size come from that table; D and trimming were worked out from the DNA. The sample yields around 170,000 clones; 85% were counted once. The ten largest clonotypes hold about 17% of the sample.

CDR1 and CDR2 are drawn from the germline V gene (reference sequence): SEHNR, FQNEAQ. From its cysteine to its phenylalanine, the CDR3 spans 11 amino acids. Solely the CDR3 DNA is kept, with 33 bases framed from the first base. The junction shows trimming of 5 bases on V and 6 bases on J, plus 6 bases between the germline ends. The chain joins TRBV7-9 to TRBJ2-3; possibly the D gene is TRBD2, per 6 matching bases. The sequencing sample was made of PBMCs. This clonotype was obtained from a young man in good health and CMV-seropositive. The DNA is as follows: TGTGCCAGCAGCCGGGGGGATACGCAGTATTTT. Translated, this gives CASSRGDTQYF.